The present TCR beta chain was sequenced within a study of cytomegalovirus exposure and HLA in healthy donors. This CDR3 has 13 amino acids. Per the germline V gene, CDR1 is SSHAT and CDR2 is FNYEAQ (reference sequence). This clone has more than one count but fewer than ten. The antigen remains undetermined. A read error may account for a junction end that differs from germline. Findings and caveats of the study: Some 16,000 TCR beta sequences were associated with HLA alleles at 0.05 false discovery rate in a later analysis.

Researchers ran the PCR with 60 Vbeta and 13 Jbeta primers. The method was immunoSEQ multiplex PCR; TCRdb's version includes in-frame clones alone and lacks a portion of them. The sample lists tens of thousands of clones; around 80% were seen once. The V call is TRBV7-7, the J call TRBJ1-1; the D gene is possibly TRBD1 (5 bases). Sample: PBMCs. This receptor was obtained from a man younger than 45 in good health and CMV-seronegative. The CDR3, as DNA: TGTGCTAGCAGCGCACAGGACAACACTGAAGCTTTCTTT. It translates to CASSAQDNTEAFF.